Listed below are T cell receptor beta chains from one sample, sequenced in a study of blood T cell repertoires in COVID-19. Repertoires were generated with immunoSEQ multiplex PCR, while TCRdb's copy carries only in-frame clones and drops some. The table lists approximately 30,000 clones, nearly 95% of them singletons. Sequencing was done on a sample of peripheral blood. All receptors derive from a human donor in a cohort sampled during active COVID-19. The CDR3 runs from the conserved cysteine through the conserved F or W. The order of the fields is CDR3 DNA, CDR3 protein, clone size, V gene, D gene, J gene. A D gene is named only where the DNA matches it firmly. For some rows the clone size is stated as once, few or many, or as a class when expanded; others skip it.

cdr3_nt: TGTGCCAGTAGTATAGATGAATCGGGGTGGGACACCGGGGAGCTGTTTTTT
cdr3_aa: CASSIDESGWDTGELFF
clone_size: once
v_call: TRBV19
d_call: NA
j_call: TRBJ2-2

cdr3_nt: TGTGCCAGCAGCCCGGGATCCGCGAACACCGGGGAGCTGTTTTTT
cdr3_aa: CASSPGSANTGELFF
clone_size: few
v_call: TRBV7-8
d_call: NA
j_call: TRBJ2-2

cdr3_nt: TGTGCCAGCAGTTTATCGCCGACAGGGTTTAGCAATCAGCCCCAGCATTTT
cdr3_aa: CASSLSPTGFSNQPQHF
clone_size: NA
v_call: TRBV27
d_call: TRBD1
j_call: TRBJ1-5

cdr3_nt: TGTGCCAGCAGCTCCACTAGCGTTTCCTACAATGAGCAGTTCTTC
cdr3_aa: CASSSTSVSYNEQFF
clone_size: NA
v_call: TRBV7-2
d_call: TRBD2
j_call: TRBJ2-1

cdr3_nt: TGTGCCAGCAGTAGAGATAGGACAAGTACAGATACGCAGTATTTT
cdr3_aa: CASSRDRTSTDTQYF
clone_size: once
v_call: TRBV27
d_call: NA
j_call: TRBJ2-3

cdr3_nt: TGTGCCAGCAGCCAAGCCTCCCTGGGGGGGCTAAACAATGAGCAGTTCTTC
cdr3_aa: CASSQASLGGLNNEQFF
clone_size: NA
v_call: TRBV4-2
d_call: NA
j_call: TRBJ2-1

cdr3_nt: TGTGCCAGCAGCTTAGGCAGGGGGCGCACATCGGGAAACACCATATATTTT
cdr3_aa: CASSLGRGRTSGNTIYF
clone_size: once
v_call: TRBV7-8
d_call: TRBD1
j_call: TRBJ1-3

cdr3_nt: TGTGCCGCCCTCACAGAGACCAATGAGCAGTTCTTC
cdr3_aa: CAALTETNEQFF
clone_size: NA
v_call: TRBV6-5
d_call: NA
j_call: TRBJ2-1

cdr3_nt: TGTGCCAGCACCGATGGACAGCCCTATGGCTACACCTTC
cdr3_aa: CASTDGQPYGYTF
clone_size: NA
v_call: TRBV6-5
d_call: NA
j_call: TRBJ1-2

cdr3_nt: TGTGCCAGCAGCCCTGGGACAGGGGGGCGCGAGCAGTACTTC
cdr3_aa: CASSPGTGGREQYF
clone_size: few
v_call: TRBV7-9
d_call: TRBD1
j_call: TRBJ2-7

cdr3_nt: TGTGCCAGCAGCCTAAGGGCCAGGGGCATCAACACTGAAGCTTTCTTT
cdr3_aa: CASSLRARGINTEAFF
clone_size: NA
v_call: TRBV27
d_call: NA
j_call: TRBJ1-1

cdr3_nt: TGTGCCAGCAGCTCCCGGGGGGGCTTTGCAGATACGCAGTATTTT
cdr3_aa: CASSSRGGFADTQYF
clone_size: NA
v_call: TRBV11-2
d_call: TRBD2
j_call: TRBJ2-3

cdr3_nt: TGTGCCAGCAGCACTAGAGGGAACACTGAAGCTTTCTTT
cdr3_aa: CASSTRGNTEAFF
clone_size: NA
v_call: TRBV7-2
d_call: NA
j_call: TRBJ1-1

cdr3_nt: TGTGCCAGCAGCTTAGAGGAGCGGGGGGGCCGAGAGACCCAGTACTTC
cdr3_aa: CASSLEERGGRETQYF
clone_size: NA
v_call: TRBV7-2
d_call: TRBD2
j_call: TRBJ2-5

cdr3_nt: TGTGCCAGCAGCTTAGGCCTAGCGACGTGGAATGAGCAGTTCTTC
cdr3_aa: CASSLGLATWNEQFF
clone_size: NA
v_call: TRBV11-3
d_call: NA
j_call: TRBJ2-1

cdr3_nt: TGTGCCAGCAGCGCAGAACGACAGCCGCCGTCCTACGAGCAGTACTTC
cdr3_aa: CASSAERQPPSYEQYF
clone_size: few
v_call: TRBV9
d_call: NA
j_call: TRBJ2-7

cdr3_nt: TGCGCCAGCAGGGATCCGGGGGACACTGAAGCTTTCTTT
cdr3_aa: CASRDPGDTEAFF
clone_size: NA
v_call: TRBV10-1
d_call: NA
j_call: TRBJ1-1

cdr3_nt: TGTGCAACAACGTCAGGGGGTCGCACAGATACGCAGTATTTT
cdr3_aa: CATTSGGRTDTQYF
clone_size: NA
v_call: TRBV30
d_call: TRBD1
j_call: TRBJ2-3

cdr3_nt: TGTGCCAGCAGCCAAGTCGTGTCTAGCGGCGTGGCTGAGCAGTTCTTC
cdr3_aa: CASSQVVSSGVAEQFF
clone_size: NA
v_call: TRBV4-2
d_call: TRBD2
j_call: TRBJ2-1

cdr3_nt: TGTGCCAGCAGTCTCCGGGACTCCTACACAGATACGCAGTATTTT
cdr3_aa: CASSLRDSYTDTQYF
clone_size: NA
v_call: TRBV27
d_call: NA
j_call: TRBJ2-3

cdr3_nt: TGTGCCAGTAGTATTTCTGCGGGACAGGGGTACTATGGCTACACCTTC
cdr3_aa: CASSISAGQGYYGYTF
clone_size: NA
v_call: TRBV19
d_call: TRBD1
j_call: TRBJ1-2

cdr3_nt: TGTGCCATCAGACAGGGGCTGGCCTACAATCAGCCCCAGCATTTT
cdr3_aa: CAIRQGLAYNQPQHF
clone_size: NA
v_call: TRBV10-3
d_call: TRBD1
j_call: TRBJ1-5

cdr3_nt: TGTGCCAGCAGCTTAACTATCGCAGGGGCAACTAATGAAAAACTGTTTTTT
cdr3_aa: CASSLTIAGATNEKLFF
clone_size: NA
v_call: TRBV7-6
d_call: NA
j_call: TRBJ1-4

cdr3_nt: TGTGCCAGTCATAAAACTGCAGGGGCGTGGGAAAAACTGTTTTTT
cdr3_aa: CASHKTAGAWEKLFF
clone_size: NA
v_call: TRBV28
d_call: NA
j_call: TRBJ1-4

cdr3_nt: TGTGCCAGCAGCGTAGATAGCGAGCAGTACTTC
cdr3_aa: CASSVDSEQYF
clone_size: NA
v_call: TRBV9
d_call: NA
j_call: TRBJ2-7

cdr3_nt: TGCAGCGTTGACGGGGAGACGACTGAAGCTTTCTTT
cdr3_aa: CSVDGETTEAFF
clone_size: NA
v_call: TRBV29-1
d_call: NA
j_call: TRBJ1-1

cdr3_nt: TGTGCCAGCAGCCCCCGTGGGCCCTACGAGCAGTACTTC
cdr3_aa: CASSPRGPYEQYF
clone_size: NA
v_call: TRBV7-9
d_call: NA
j_call: TRBJ2-7

cdr3_nt: TGTGCCAGCAGCTTAGTCCCGGGGAGTCTAGCGCAGTATTTT
cdr3_aa: CASSLVPGSLAQYF
clone_size: NA
v_call: TRBV11-2
d_call: NA
j_call: TRBJ2-3

cdr3_nt: TGTGCCAGCAGCCTCGACAGGGTGGACTACACCTTC
cdr3_aa: CASSLDRVDYTF
clone_size: NA
v_call: TRBV7-9
d_call: TRBD1
j_call: TRBJ1-2

cdr3_nt: TGTGCCAGCACCCCACAGGGGTACGAGCAGTACTTC
cdr3_aa: CASTPQGYEQYF
clone_size: NA
v_call: TRBV7-9
d_call: TRBD1
j_call: TRBJ2-7

cdr3_nt: TGTGCCAGCTCACCATTGGATCAAGCGGAATACGAGCAGTACTTC
cdr3_aa: CASSPLDQAEYEQYF
clone_size: NA
v_call: TRBV18
d_call: NA
j_call: TRBJ2-7

cdr3_nt: TGTGCCAGCAGTTTACTACAGGGGGCCAACACCGGGGAGCTGTTTTTT
cdr3_aa: CASSLLQGANTGELFF
clone_size: NA
v_call: TRBV6-6
d_call: TRBD1
j_call: TRBJ2-2

cdr3_nt: TGTGCCAGCAGTCTCTCGAAACAGTGGGAGTATAATTCACCCCTCCACTTT
cdr3_aa: CASSLSKQWEYNSPLHF
clone_size: NA
v_call: TRBV27
d_call: NA
j_call: TRBJ1-6